One sample yielded the 20 T cell receptor beta chains listed below, sequenced in a study of blood T cell repertoires in COVID-19. Profiling relied on immunoSEQ multiplex PCR, and the TCRdb table lists in-frame clones only, not all of them. Here the sample spans over 350,000 clones, about 87% being singletons. The sequenced material came from PBMCs or T cells enriched from blood (not recorded which). These receptors were obtained from a woman aged 45-59 years who had recovered from COVID-19.

The gene calls are TRBV19 and TRBJ1-5; perhaps TRBD1 as D (5 bases). This CDR3 spans 13 amino acids. Germline CDR1 is LNHDA and CDR2 is SQIVND (reference sequence). V was shortened by 5 bases and J by 4 bases, with 9 bases between the two germline ends. Written as DNA, the CDR3 is TGTGCCAGTAGTTCGAGACAGAATCAGCCCCAGCATTTT. Translated: CASSSRQNQPQHF.

This clone was recorded only once. J is TRBJ2-5 and V is TRBV28; 11 nucleotides line up with TRBD2. This CDR3 is built from 14 residues. V was clipped by 8 bases and J by 2 bases; unmatched bases: 4. The germline V gene has CDR1 MDHEN and CDR2 SYDVKM. CDR3 residues: CASVGTSGQETQYF. The DNA of the CDR3 is TGTGCCAGCGTCGGGACTAGCGGACAAGAGACCCAGTACTTC.

The chain carries TRBV2 and TRBJ1-2; weak D call: TRBD1 (6 bases). V gave up 1 base and J gave up 6 bases, with 15 bases separating them. The germline V gene encodes CDR1 SNHLY and CDR2 FYNNEI. The CDR3 runs to 15 residues. CDR3 protein: CASSEGTGIFDGYTF. As DNA, the CDR3 is TGTGCCAGCAGTGAAGGAACAGGGATTTTCGATGGCTACACCTTC.

V usage is TRBV3-1 (or the pseudogene TRBV3-2) and J usage is TRBJ1-2; 11 nucleotides agree with TRBD1. V shed 4 bases and J 7 bases; nucleotides not matched to a gene: 11. Looked up from germline, CDR1 is LGHDT and CDR2 is YNNKEL (reference sequence). This CDR3 is built from 16 residues. CDR3 in DNA: TGTGCCAGCAGCCCACCCGGGACAGGGGGAATCCTTGGCTACACCTTC. Amino acid sequence: CASSPPGTGGILGYTF.

This chain uses TRBV28 with TRBJ2-1, with D tentatively TRBD1 (5 bases). Trimming took off 2 bases at V and 10 bases at J, with 21 bases between the two ends. Germline V gene lookup returns CDR1 MDHEN and CDR2 SYDVKM. The CDR3 is made up of 16 amino acids. The chain's CDR3 is CASSLAAAQGRVEQFF. CDR3 nucleotide sequence: TGTGCCAGCAGTTTAGCGGCGGCCCAGGGTCGGGTGGAGCAGTTCTTC. Based on the CDR3 plus reference TRBV28 and TRBJ2-1, the full variable domain is DVKVTQSSRYLVKRTGEKVFLECVQDMDHENMFWYRQDPGLGLRLIYFSYDVKMKEKGDIPEGYSVSREKKERFSLILESASTNQTSMYLCASSLAAAQGRVEQFFGPGTRLTVL.

V usage is TRBV28 and J usage is TRBJ1-5; 7 bases agree with TRBD1. CDR1 MDHEN and CDR2 SYDVKM come from the germline V gene. The CDR3 extends over 15 amino acids. V lost 3 bases to trimming and J lost 5 bases; unmatched junction nucleotides: 7. Here the CDR3 DNA reads TGTGCCAGCAGTTTCGCCGGGACAGTTTATCAGCCCCAGCATTTT. This translates into CASSFAGTVYQPQHF. The whole variable domain, filled in from reference TRBV28 and TRBJ1-5, reads DVKVTQSSRYLVKRTGEKVFLECVQDMDHENMFWYRQDPGLGLRLIYFSYDVKMKEKGDIPEGYSVSREKKERFSLILESASTNQTSMYLCASSFAGTVYQPQHFGDGTRLSIL.

V is TRBV3-1 (or the pseudogene TRBV3-2) and J is TRBJ1-6, with D perhaps matching TRBD1 (5 bases). The germline gives CDR1 LGHDT, CDR2 YNNKEL (reference sequence). Trimming shortened V by 3 bases and J by 1 base, and 7 bases separated the two germline ends. The CDR3 is 15 residues long. The CDR3 nucleotides are TGTGCCAGCAGCCACAGACAGTCCTATAATTCACCCCTCCACTTT. Translation: CASSHRQSYNSPLHF.

The rearrangement uses TRBV7-2 and TRBJ1-1; D is unresolved. V lost 4 bases to trimming and J lost 1 base, with 10 bases between them. This CDR3 has 14 amino acids. CDR1 and CDR2 (germline): SGHTA, FQGNSA. The CDR3 loop is CASSSPTGNTEAFF. As DNA, the CDR3 is TGTGCCAGCAGCTCTCCGACGGGGAACACTGAAGCTTTCTTT.

This chain uses TRBV4-3 with TRBJ1-1; D unresolved. This CDR3 comprises 14 residues. Deletions cut 0 bases from V and 3 bases from J, with 8 bases between. From germline, CDR1 is LGHNA and CDR2 YSLEER. The CDR3 sequence: CASSQDLYDTEAFF. CDR3 sequence (DNA): TGCGCCAGCAGCCAAGATTTATATGACACTGAAGCTTTCTTT.

The rearrangement joins TRBV2 to TRBJ1-2; weak D call: TRBD1 (6 bases). The CDR3 sequence is 13 residues long. Germline lookup yields CDR1 SNHLY and CDR2 FYNNEI. Trimming took 5 bases from V and 5 from J, leaving 12 bases between them. The DNA for the CDR3 is TGTGCCAGCAGTCGGGAAACAGGGTATGGCTACACCTTC. Protein product: CASSRETGYGYTF.

V is TRBV7-9 and J is TRBJ2-7; D is possibly TRBD1 (6 bases). The germline V gene has CDR1 SEHNR and CDR2 FQNEAQ (reference sequence). The CDR3 has 15 amino acids. V gave up 1 base and J gave up 5 bases, with 15 bases separating them. Written as DNA, the CDR3 is TGTGCCAGCAGCTTAGTATCAGGGGATGCGGACGAGCAGTACTTC. This gives the protein CASSLVSGDADEQYF. Full variable domain (missing parts from reference TRBV7-9 and TRBJ2-7): DTGVSQNPRHKITKRGQNVTFRCDPISEHNRLYWYRQTLGQGPEFLTYFQNEAQLEKSRLLSDRFSAERPKGSFSTLEIQRTEQGDSAMYLCASSLVSGDADEQYFGPGTRLTVT.

This clone was counted once. The rearrangement uses TRBV28 and TRBJ1-3; 7 nucleotides align to TRBD1. The CDR3 totals 18 residues. V lost 3 bases and J lost 9; bases outside the gene matches: 20. Germline V gene data show CDR1 as MDHEN and CDR2 as SYDVKM. The CDR3 DNA is TGTGCCAGCAGTTTCGGAATGAGGGGACAGTCGTATTTGGGCACCATATATTTT. Protein sequence: CASSFGMRGQSYLGTIYF.

This rearrangement joins TRBV27 to TRBJ2-7, with 8 nucleotides matching TRBD2. The germline V gene encodes CDR1 MNHEY and CDR2 SMNVEV (reference sequence). The CDR3 sequence is 14 residues long. The trim removed 5 bases at V and 7 bases at J, leaving 10 bases unmatched. The CDR3 spells CASSVGGAGREQYF. CDR3 sequence (DNA): TGTGCCAGCAGTGTCGGGGGGGCCGGGCGAGAGCAGTACTTC.

The genes are TRBV6-4 and TRBJ1-6; 7 bases fit TRBD1. The germline gives CDR1 MRHNA, CDR2 SNTAGT. The CDR3 totals 15 residues. With V trimmed by 0 bases and J by 10 bases, 6 bases remained unmatched. In DNA, the CDR3 is TGTGCCAGCAGTGACTCCGGACAGGTCGGATCACCCCTCCACTTT. Encoded protein: CASSDSGQVGSPLHF.

The chain links TRBV11-2 to TRBJ2-7, with D possibly TRBD2 on 7 matching bases. CDR3 length equals 17 residues. V was trimmed by 3 bases and J by 3 bases, leaving 21 bases between them. CDR1 is SGHAT, CDR2 FQNNGV, per germline. This CDR3 is CASSFLPVGGALYEQYF. CDR3 coding DNA: TGTGCCAGCAGCTTCCTCCCTGTGGGGGGGGCCCTCTACGAGCAGTACTTC.

V usage is TRBV18 and J usage is TRBJ1-2; TRBD1 matches at 9 bases. There are 16 residues in the CDR3. The junction had 7 bases not matched to a gene; V was cut back by 2 bases and J by 3 bases. Germline V CDR1 and CDR2: KGHSH, LQKENI. CDR3 in amino acids: CASSPFLRQGDYGYTF. DNA of the CDR3: TGTGCCAGCTCACCATTTCTGAGACAGGGGGACTATGGCTACACCTTC.

This chain connects TRBV11-2 to TRBJ1-1, with 7 bases aligning to TRBD1. This CDR3 is 13 amino acids long. With 8 bases clipped from V and 5 bases from J, the junction kept 8 bases outside the gene matches. The V gene's germline CDR1 is SGHAT and CDR2 FQNNGV. This CDR3 reads CASGGTELTEAFF. DNA of the CDR3: TGTGCCAGCGGCGGGACAGAGCTTACTGAAGCTTTCTTT.

This chain links TRBV28 with TRBJ1-5; D is possibly TRBD1 (5 bases). Germline V CDR1 and CDR2: MDHEN, SYDVKM. The CDR3 loop spans 14 amino acids. V lost 6 bases and J 2 bases, leaving 11 bases between the germline ends. The chain's CDR3 is CASRGLGRNQPQHF. As DNA, the CDR3 is TGTGCCAGCAGGGGGTTGGGGCGCAATCAGCCCCAGCATTTT.

CDR3: CASSPDSNTEAFF. Written as DNA, the CDR3 is TGTGCCAGCAGCCCGGACTCGAACACTGAAGCTTTCTTT. The V and J genes are TRBV2 and TRBJ1-1; D is undetermined. CDR1 and CDR2 from the germline V gene are SNHLY and FYNNEI. The germline V and J ends were trimmed by 6 bases and 1 base, with 9 bases remaining between them. The CDR3 extends over 13 amino acids.

Of note for this clone: One junction end disagrees with the germline gene, perhaps due to a read error. The chain has TRBV27 and TRBJ1-4; unclear D gene. This CDR3 is built from 9 residues. Germline values: CDR1 MNHEY, CDR2 SMNVEV (reference sequence). The CDR3 nucleotides are TGTGCCAGCAGTTTGACTGGGAGTTTT. It yields the protein CASSLTGSF.